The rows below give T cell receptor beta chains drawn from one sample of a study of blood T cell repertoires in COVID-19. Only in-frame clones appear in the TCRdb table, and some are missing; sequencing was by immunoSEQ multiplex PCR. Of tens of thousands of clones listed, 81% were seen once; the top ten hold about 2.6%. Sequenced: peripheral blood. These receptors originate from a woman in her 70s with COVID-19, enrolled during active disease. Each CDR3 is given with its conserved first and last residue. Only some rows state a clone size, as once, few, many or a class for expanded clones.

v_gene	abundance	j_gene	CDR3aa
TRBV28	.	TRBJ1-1	CASSLTGLGTEAFF
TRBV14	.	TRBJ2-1	CASSRQETYNEQFF
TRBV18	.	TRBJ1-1	CASSPQTGMNTEAFF
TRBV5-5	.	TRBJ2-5	CASSSGTRSETQYF
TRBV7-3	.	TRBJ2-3	CASSRDTVDTQYF
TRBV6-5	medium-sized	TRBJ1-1	CASSPRTGWTEAFF
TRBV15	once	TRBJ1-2	CATSRYSKTDHGYTF
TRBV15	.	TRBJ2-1	CATSGRGLAGGSYNEQFF
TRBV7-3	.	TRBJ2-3	CASSPGLVSTDTQYF
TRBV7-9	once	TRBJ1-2	CATHRGTGIPRGYTF
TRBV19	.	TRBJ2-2	CASSIEGLAVGNTGELFF
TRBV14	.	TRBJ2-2	CASSLVGATGELFF
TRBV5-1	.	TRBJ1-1	CASSRGGAGNTEAFF
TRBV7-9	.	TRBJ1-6	CASSLAHGTGGSPLHF
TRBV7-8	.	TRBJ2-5	CAISQGGAETQYF
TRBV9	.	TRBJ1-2	CASSVGGINYGYTF
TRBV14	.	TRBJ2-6	CASGDRAPSGANVLTF
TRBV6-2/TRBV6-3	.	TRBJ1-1	CASSPDNLRTEAFF
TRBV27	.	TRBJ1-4	CASRGAGGTNEKLFF
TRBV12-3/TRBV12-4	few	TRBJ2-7	CASSLYGSYEQYF
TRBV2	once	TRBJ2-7	CASTRDRGGSYEQYF
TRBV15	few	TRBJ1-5	CATSRQNQPQHF
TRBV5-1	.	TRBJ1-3	CASRPDSISGNTIYF
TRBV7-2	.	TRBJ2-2	CASSLEGWRGRATGELFF
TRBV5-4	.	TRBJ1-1	CASRRTGEEAFF
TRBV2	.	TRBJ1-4	CASSVLAGINEKLFF
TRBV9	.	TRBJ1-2	CASSPGQGSYGYTF
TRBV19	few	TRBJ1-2	CASSENYGYTF
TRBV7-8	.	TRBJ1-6	CASRQGSMDNSPLHF
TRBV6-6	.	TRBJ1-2	CASIEGGLMSGYTF
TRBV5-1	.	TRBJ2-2	CASSLRPPAGGSAGKLFF
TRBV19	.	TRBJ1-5	CASTRQGVSNQPQHF
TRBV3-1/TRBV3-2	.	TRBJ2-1	CASSPETGRQFF
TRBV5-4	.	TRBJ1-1	CASSRESEAFF
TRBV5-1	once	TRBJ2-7	CASTWTGGSYEQYF
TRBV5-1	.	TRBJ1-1	CASGRGPSGGTEAFF
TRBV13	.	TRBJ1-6	CASSSPRDSESSYNSPLHF
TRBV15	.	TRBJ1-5	CATSRGGPQGVQPQHF
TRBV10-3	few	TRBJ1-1	CAISGQGADTEAFF
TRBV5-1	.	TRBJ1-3	CASSSQPKTGGNTIYF
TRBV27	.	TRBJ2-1	CASSLVGVNEQFF
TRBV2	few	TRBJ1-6	CASSEAASLYNSPLHF
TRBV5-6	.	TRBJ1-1	CASSFIDSNMNTEAFF
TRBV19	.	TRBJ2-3	CASKAGGVGDTQYF
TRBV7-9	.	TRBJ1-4	CASSFTTAKGTNEKLFF
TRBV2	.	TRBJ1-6	CASRGDRGENSPLHF
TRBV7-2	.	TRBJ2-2	CASSLFSVNTGELFF
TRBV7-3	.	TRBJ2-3	CASSSAGLDTDTQYF
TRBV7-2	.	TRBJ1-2	CASSLVGGPLNYGYTF
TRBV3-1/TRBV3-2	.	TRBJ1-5	CASSQDRQGGSQHF
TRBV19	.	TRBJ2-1	CASSEARGQFF
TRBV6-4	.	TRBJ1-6	CASSDSRQASSYNSPLHF
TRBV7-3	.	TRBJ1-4	CASSPQGGEKLFF